A selection of T cell receptor beta chains follows, all from one sample in a study of T cell responses to AZD1222 COVID-19 vaccine. Method: immunoSEQ multiplex PCR; TCRdb's copy keeps in-frame clones and lacks some. The data hold approximately 190,000 clones, with almost 95% observed a single time. This material consisted of peripheral blood, taken on day 0 of AZD1222 vaccination. Receptors were obtained from an adult in good health. The CDR3 runs from the conserved cysteine through the conserved F or W. Each record gives: CDR3 DNA, CDR3 protein, V gene, clone size, J gene, D gene. D genes are given only for firm matches. For some rows the clone size is stated as once, few or many, or as a class when expanded; others skip it.

DNA: TGTGCCAGCAGTGGGGCGGCGTGGACTGAAGCTTTCTTT; CDR3: CASSGAAWTEAFF; V: TRBV25-1; size: .; J: TRBJ1-1; D: .
DNA: TGTGCCAGCAGCTTGCTTGGCGAGCAGTACTTC; CDR3: CASSLLGEQYF; V: TRBV5-5; size: .; J: TRBJ2-7; D: .
DNA: TGCGCCAGCAGCTGGACCCAGGGCGCGCGATCTGAAGCTTTCTTT; CDR3: CASSWTQGARSEAFF; V: TRBV5-1; size: .; J: TRBJ1-1; D: .
DNA: TGTGCCAGCAGCGTAGTAACCATGAACACTGAAGCTTTCTTT; CDR3: CASSVVTMNTEAFF; V: TRBV9; size: .; J: TRBJ1-1; D: .
DNA: TGCGCCAGCAGCCAAGGGCTGGCAACTAATGAAAAACTGTTTTTT; CDR3: CASSQGLATNEKLFF; V: TRBV4-3; size: .; J: TRBJ1-4; D: .
DNA: TGCAGCGTTGGGACAGGACTCGGCCACAATGAGCAGTTCTTC; CDR3: CSVGTGLGHNEQFF; V: TRBV29-1; size: .; J: TRBJ2-1; D: TRBD1
DNA: TGCGCCAGCAGCTCCCGAGACAGGGGCACCGGGGAGCTGTTTTTT; CDR3: CASSSRDRGTGELFF; V: TRBV5-1; size: .; J: TRBJ2-2; D: TRBD1
DNA: TGTGCCAGCAGGGCACAGGGAATATCCTACAATGAGCAGTTCTTC; CDR3: CASRAQGISYNEQFF; V: TRBV28; size: .; J: TRBJ2-1; D: .
DNA: TGTGCCAGCCATTTTTGGGAGCTGTTTTTT; CDR3: CASHFWELFF; V: TRBV6-5; size: few; J: TRBJ2-2; D: .
DNA: TGTGCCAGCAGTTTAGGTCCACCCTACGAGCAGTACTTC; CDR3: CASSLGPPYEQYF; V: TRBV27; size: .; J: TRBJ2-7; D: .